This T cell receptor (beta chain) was recovered during a study of blood T cell repertoires in COVID-19. Germline CDR1 is LGHDT and CDR2 is YNNKEL (reference sequence). This CDR3 spans 13 amino acids. Trimming removed 2 bases at V and 6 bases at J, with 11 bases between. As processed by the authors: Reference gene primer amplification yielded estimated nucleated cell counts. The repertoire was sequenced with immunoSEQ multiplex PCR; TCRdb's copy has only in-frame clones and lacks some. From that table come the V and J calls and clone size; the DNA was used to work out D and trimming. There are 230,000 or so clones in the sample; about 85% occur only once, and 5% to 8% lies in the top ten.

Source material: PBMCs or T cells enriched from blood (not recorded which). This sequence joins TRBV3-1 (or the pseudogene TRBV3-2) and TRBJ2-7; D remains unclear. This receptor was identified in a woman between 45 and 60 years old who had been exposed to COVID-19. In DNA, the CDR3 is TGTGCCAGCAGCCAAAAATCAGGTTCCGAGCAGTACTTC. Translation gives CASSQKSGSEQYF.